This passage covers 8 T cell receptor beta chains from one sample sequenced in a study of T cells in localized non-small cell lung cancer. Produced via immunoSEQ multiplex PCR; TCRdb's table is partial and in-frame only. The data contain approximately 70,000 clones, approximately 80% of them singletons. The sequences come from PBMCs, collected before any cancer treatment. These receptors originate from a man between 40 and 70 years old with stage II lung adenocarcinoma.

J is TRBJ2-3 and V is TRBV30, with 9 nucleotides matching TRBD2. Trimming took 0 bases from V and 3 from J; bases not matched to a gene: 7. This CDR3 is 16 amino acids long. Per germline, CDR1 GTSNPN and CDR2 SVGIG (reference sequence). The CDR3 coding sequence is TGTGCCTGGAGTGTCGCGGCGGGAGGGCCTACAGATACGCAGTATTTT. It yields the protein CAWSVAAGGPTDTQYF.

The CDR3 loop is CASSFQAGEQFF. The CDR3 DNA is TGTGCCAGCAGCTTTCAGGCGGGTGAGCAGTTCTTC. J is TRBJ2-1 and V is TRBV7-9; possibly TRBD2 for D (5 bases). V shed 3 bases and J shed 9 bases, with 9 bases lying between them. CDR1 is SEHNR, CDR2 FQNEAQ, per germline (reference sequence). This CDR3 comprises 12 residues.

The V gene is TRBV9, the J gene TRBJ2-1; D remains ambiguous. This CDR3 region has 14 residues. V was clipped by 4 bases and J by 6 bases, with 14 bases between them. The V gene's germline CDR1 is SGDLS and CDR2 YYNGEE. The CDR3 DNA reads TGTGCCAGCAGCAGACTTGTGGAGTCCAATGAGCAGTTCTTC. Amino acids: CASSRLVESNEQFF.

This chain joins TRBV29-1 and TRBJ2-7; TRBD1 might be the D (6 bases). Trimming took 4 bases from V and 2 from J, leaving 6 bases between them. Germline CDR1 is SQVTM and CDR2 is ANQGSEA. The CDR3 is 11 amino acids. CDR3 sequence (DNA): TGCAGCGTTGGGGACACCTACGAGCAGTACTTC. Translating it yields CSVGDTYEQYF.

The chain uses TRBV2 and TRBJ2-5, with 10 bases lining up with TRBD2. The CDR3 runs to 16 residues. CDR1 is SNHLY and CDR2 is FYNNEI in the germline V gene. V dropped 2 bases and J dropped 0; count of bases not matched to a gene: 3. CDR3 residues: CASSEPSGRYQETQYF. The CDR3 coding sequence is TGTGCCAGCAGTGAACCTAGCGGGAGATACCAAGAGACCCAGTACTTC.

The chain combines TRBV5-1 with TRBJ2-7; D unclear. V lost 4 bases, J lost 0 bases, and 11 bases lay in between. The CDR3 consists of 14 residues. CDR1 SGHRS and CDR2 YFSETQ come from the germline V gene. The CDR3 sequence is CASSERADSYEQYF. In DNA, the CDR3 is TGCGCCAGCAGCGAACGGGCTGACTCCTACGAGCAGTACTTC.

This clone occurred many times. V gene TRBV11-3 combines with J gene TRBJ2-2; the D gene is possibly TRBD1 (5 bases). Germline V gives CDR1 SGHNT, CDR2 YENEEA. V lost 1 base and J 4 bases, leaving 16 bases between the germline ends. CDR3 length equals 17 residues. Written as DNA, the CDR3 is TGTGCCAGCAGCTTAGTGGGTTGGGGCGACGGCACCGGGGAGCTGTTTTTT. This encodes CASSLVGWGDGTGELFF.

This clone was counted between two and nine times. CDR3 region: CAWNPGTDTQYF. CDR3 coding DNA: TGTGCCTGGAACCCCGGCACAGATACGCAGTATTTT. This sequence joins TRBV30 and TRBJ2-3; the D is unclear. V lost 4 bases, J lost 1 base, and 6 bases lay in between. Per the germline V gene, CDR1 is GTSNPN and CDR2 is SVGIG (reference sequence). CDR3 length: 12 residues.